This entry features one TCR beta chain sequence. The entry originates in a study of T cells in Graves' hyperthyroidism and ophthalmopathy. Germline V gives CDR1 SNHLY, CDR2 FYNNEI. The CDR3 sequence is 14 residues long. J lost 8 bases, V lost 5 bases, and 4 bases had no gene match. RNA transcripts yielded amplified TCR beta CDR3 regions. HTBI primers were employed in a first-round RT-PCR of the TCR CDR3. TCRdb passed the multiplex PCR reads through MiXCR, listing each CDR3 protein once. The table has over 700,000 distinct CDR3 sequences, around a third seen once; the top ten hold more than 25%. The origin of this receptor is a woman between 40 and 50 years old with Graves' hyperthyroidism. Material for sequencing was blood. The V and J genes are TRBV2 and TRBJ1-6; 9 bases agree with TRBD1. The CDR3 DNA sequence: TGTGCCAGCAGTACACAGGGGGCAGATTCACCCCTCCACTTT. This gives the protein CASSTQGADSPLHF.